The clone carrying this T cell receptor beta chain was seen ten or more times. This record belongs to a study of T cells in Graves' hyperthyroidism and ophthalmopathy. RNA transcripts were the template for amplifying TCR beta CDR3 regions. HTBI primers drove first-round RT-PCR of the TCR CDR3. TCRdb re-analysed the multiplex PCR reads in MiXCR, keeping a single row per CDR3 protein. The sample yields some 50,000 distinct CDR3 sequences, roughly 50% seen once. Ophthalmopathy patients had Clinical Activity Score at least 3, NOSPECS grade at least 4, duration under 3 months. CDR1 MNHEY and CDR2 SVGAGI come from the germline V gene. This CDR3 is built from 16 residues. With 2 bases clipped from V and 5 bases from J, the junction kept 12 bases outside the gene matches.

The source material was blood. V usage is TRBV6-5 and J usage is TRBJ2-7, with 7 bases lining up with TRBD1. This receptor was identified in a woman aged 45-59 years with Graves' ophthalmopathy. The CDR3 loop is CASSYNHRGRVDEQYF. Here the CDR3 DNA reads TGTGCCAGCAGTTACAATCACAGGGGACGGGTCGACGAGCAGTACTTC.